This record covers a single T cell receptor (beta chain). Antigen specificity is unknown. The entry originates in a study of shared clonotypes between healthy human individuals. Replicate sorted-subset PCRs were loaded with approximately 190 ng DNA, tens of thousands of T cell genomes. TCRdb's table, derived via immunoSEQ multiplex PCR, lists solely in-frame clones and lacks some. This table holds about 550,000 clones, less than 97% found once. This CDR3 comprises 15 residues. Per germline, CDR1 MNHNY and CDR2 SVGAGI (reference sequence). V dropped 5 bases and J dropped 6; count of bases not matched to a gene: 8. Study observations and caveats: A few donors had around 5.2% of their naive CD4 clonotypes in common.

CD45RO negativity and positive selection for CCR7 defined naive CD8 cells, a population that excluded terminally differentiated effector memory CD45RA+ cells. The chain combines TRBV6-6 with TRBJ2-2; 8 nucleotides line up with TRBD2. The specimen sequenced was naive CD8+ T cells sorted from blood. The TCR comes from a woman aged 25-40 years in good health. This chain's CDR3 is CASSETSELAGELFF. The CDR3 DNA is TGTGCCAGCAGTGAGACTAGCGAGTTGGCCGGGGAGCTGTTTTTT.